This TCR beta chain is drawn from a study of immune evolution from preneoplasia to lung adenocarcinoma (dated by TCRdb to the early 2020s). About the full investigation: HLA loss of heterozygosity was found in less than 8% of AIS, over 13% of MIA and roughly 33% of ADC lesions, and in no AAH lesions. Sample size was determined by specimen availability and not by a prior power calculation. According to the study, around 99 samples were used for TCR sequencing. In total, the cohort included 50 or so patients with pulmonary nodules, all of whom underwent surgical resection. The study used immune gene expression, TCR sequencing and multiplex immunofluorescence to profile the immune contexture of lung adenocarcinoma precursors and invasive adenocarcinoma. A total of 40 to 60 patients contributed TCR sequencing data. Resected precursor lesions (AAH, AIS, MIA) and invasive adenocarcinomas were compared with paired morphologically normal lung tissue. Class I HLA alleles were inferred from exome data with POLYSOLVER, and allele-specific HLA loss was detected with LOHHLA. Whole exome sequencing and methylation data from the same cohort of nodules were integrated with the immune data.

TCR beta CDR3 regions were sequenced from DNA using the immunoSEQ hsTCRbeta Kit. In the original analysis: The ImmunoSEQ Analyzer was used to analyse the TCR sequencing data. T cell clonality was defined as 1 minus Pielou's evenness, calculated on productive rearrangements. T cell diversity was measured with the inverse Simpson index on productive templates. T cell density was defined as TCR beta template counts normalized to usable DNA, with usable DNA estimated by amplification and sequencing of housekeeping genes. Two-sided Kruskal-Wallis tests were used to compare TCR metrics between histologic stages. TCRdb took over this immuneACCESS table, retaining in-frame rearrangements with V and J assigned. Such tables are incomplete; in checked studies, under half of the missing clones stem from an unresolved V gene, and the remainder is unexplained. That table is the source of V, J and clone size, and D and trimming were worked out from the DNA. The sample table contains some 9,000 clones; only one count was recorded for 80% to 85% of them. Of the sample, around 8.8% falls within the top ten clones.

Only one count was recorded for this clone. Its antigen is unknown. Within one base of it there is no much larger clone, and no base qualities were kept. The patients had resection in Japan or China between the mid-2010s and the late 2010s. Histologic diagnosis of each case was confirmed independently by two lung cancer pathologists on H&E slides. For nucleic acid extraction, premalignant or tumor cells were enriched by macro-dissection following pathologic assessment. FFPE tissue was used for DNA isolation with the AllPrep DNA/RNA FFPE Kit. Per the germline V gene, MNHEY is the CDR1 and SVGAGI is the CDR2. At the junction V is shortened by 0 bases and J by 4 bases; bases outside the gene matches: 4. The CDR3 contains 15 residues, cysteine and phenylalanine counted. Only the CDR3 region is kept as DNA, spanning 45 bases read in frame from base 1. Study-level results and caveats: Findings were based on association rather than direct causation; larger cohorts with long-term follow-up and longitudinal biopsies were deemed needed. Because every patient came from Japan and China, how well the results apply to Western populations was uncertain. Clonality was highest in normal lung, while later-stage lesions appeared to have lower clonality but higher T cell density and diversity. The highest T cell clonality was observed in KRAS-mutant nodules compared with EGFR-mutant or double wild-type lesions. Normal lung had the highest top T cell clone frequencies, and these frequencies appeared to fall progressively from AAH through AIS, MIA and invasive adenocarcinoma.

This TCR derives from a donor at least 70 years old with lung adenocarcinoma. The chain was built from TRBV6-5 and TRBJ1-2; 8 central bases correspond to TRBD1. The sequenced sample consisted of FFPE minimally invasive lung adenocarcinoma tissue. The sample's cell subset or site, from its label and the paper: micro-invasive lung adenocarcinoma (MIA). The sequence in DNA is TGTGCCAGCAGTTACTCGGGAACAGGGGGCTATGGCTACACCTTC. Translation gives CASSYSGTGGYGYTF.